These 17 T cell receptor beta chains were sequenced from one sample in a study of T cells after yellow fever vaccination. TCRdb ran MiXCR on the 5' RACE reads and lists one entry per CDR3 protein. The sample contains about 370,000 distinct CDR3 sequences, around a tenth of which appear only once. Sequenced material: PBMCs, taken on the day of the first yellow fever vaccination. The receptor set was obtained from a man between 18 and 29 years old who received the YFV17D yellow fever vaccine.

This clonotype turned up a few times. The CDR3 nucleotides read TGTGCCAGTAGTCGGGACAGGTTTAATCAGCCCCAGCATTTT. Translating it yields CASSRDRFNQPQHF. V and J are TRBV19 and TRBJ1-5; 8 nucleotides match TRBD1. Trimming took 5 bases from V and 4 from J; bases not matched to a gene: 4. CDR3 size: 14 residues. CDR1 is LNHDA and CDR2 is SQIVND in the germline V gene (reference sequence).

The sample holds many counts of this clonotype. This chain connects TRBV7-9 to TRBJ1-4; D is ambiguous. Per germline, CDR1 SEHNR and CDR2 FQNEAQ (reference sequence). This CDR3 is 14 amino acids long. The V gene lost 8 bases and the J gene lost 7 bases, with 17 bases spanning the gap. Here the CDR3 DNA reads TGTGCCAGCGCGAAATGGGAGGAGCGTGAAAAACTGTTTTTT. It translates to CASAKWEEREKLFF.

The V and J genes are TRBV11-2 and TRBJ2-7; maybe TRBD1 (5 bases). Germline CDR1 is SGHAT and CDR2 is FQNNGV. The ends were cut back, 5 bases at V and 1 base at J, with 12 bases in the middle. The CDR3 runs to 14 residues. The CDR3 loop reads CASSLRQGSYEQYV. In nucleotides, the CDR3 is TGTGCCAGCAGCCTTCGTCAGGGTTCCTACGAGCAGTACGTC.

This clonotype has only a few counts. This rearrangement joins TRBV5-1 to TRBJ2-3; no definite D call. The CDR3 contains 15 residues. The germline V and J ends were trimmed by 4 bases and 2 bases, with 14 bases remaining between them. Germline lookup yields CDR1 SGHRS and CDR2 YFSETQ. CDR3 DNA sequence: TGCGCCAGCAGCCAAATGACCCCACTCACAGATACGCAGTATTTT. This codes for CASSQMTPLTDTQYF.

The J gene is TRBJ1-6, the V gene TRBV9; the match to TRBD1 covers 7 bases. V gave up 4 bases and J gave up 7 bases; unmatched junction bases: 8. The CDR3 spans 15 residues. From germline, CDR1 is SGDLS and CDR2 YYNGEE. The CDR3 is CASSRDRVMNSPLHF. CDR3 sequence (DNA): TGTGCCAGCAGCCGAGACAGGGTTATGAATTCACCCCTCCACTTT.

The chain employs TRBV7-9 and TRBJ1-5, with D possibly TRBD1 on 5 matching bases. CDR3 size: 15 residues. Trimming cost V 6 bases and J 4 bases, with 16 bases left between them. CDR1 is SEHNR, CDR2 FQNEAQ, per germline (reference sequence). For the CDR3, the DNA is TGTGCCAGCAGTCCAGGGTACGGGGTAAATCAGCCCCAGCATTTT. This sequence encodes CASSPGYGVNQPQHF.

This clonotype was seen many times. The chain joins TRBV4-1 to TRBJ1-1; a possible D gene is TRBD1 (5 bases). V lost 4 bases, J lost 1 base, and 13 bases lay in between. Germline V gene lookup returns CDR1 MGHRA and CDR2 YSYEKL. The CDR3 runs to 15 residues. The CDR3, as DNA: TGCGCCAGCAGCCTCGGCGGGGGGTCGAACACTGAAGCTTTCTTT. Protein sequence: CASSLGGGSNTEAFF.

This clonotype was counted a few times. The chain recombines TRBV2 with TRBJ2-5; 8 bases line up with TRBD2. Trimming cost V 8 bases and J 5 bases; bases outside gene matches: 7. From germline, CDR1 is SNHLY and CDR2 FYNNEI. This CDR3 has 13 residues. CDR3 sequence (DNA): TGTGCCAGCGGGCGGGAGGATCAGGAGACCCAGTACTTC. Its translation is CASGREDQETQYF.

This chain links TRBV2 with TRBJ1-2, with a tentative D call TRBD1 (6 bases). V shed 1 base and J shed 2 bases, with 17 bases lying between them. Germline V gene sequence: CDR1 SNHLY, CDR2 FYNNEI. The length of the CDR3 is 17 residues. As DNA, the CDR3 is TGTGCCAGCAGTGAAGGTCCGGGGGGGGCCTACAACTATGGCTACACCTTC. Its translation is CASSEGPGGAYNYGYTF.

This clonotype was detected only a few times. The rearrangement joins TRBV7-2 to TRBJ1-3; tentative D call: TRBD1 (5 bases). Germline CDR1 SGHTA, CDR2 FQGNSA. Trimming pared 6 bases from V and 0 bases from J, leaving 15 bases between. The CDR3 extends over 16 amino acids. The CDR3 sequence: CASSLYRLSSGNTIYF. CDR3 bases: TGTGCCAGCAGTCTTTACAGGTTATCCTCTGGAAACACCATATATTTT.

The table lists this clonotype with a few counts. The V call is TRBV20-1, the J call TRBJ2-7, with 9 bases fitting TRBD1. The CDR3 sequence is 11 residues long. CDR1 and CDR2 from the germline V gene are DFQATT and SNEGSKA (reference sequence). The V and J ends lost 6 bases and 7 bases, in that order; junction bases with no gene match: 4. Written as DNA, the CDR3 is TGCAGTGCCGGGACAGGGAGGGAGCAGTACTTC. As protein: CSAGTGREQYF.

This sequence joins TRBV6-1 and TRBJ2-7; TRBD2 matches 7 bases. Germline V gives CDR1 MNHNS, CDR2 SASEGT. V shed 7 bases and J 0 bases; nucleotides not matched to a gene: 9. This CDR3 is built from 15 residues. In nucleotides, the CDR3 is TGTGCCAGCACCTATGACCGGGACTACTCCTACGAGCAGTACTTC. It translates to CASTYDRDYSYEQYF.

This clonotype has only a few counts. The CDR3 protein is CASSEESGFNYGYTF. The CDR3 DNA reads as TGTGCCAGCAGTGAAGAGTCGGGGTTCAACTATGGCTACACCTTC. This rearrangement joins TRBV6-1 to TRBJ1-2; unclear D gene. In germline, CDR1 is MNHNS, CDR2 SASEGT. CDR3 length equals 15 residues. With 1 base removed from V and 2 bases from J, the gap between germline ends came to 11 bases.

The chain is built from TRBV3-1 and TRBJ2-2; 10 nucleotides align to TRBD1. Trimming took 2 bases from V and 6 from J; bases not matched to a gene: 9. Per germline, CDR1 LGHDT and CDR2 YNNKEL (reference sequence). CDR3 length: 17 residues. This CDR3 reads CASSQPDDRGRPGELFF. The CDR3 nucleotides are TGTGCCAGCAGCCAACCTGACGACAGGGGGCGCCCCGGGGAGCTGTTTTTT.

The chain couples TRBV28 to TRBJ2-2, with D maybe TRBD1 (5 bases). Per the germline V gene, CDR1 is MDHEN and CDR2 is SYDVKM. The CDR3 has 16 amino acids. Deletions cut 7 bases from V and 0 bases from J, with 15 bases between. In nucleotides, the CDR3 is TGTGCCAGCATCGAGCAAGGCAGGGCGAACACCGGGGAGCTGTTTTTT. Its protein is CASIEQGRANTGELFF.

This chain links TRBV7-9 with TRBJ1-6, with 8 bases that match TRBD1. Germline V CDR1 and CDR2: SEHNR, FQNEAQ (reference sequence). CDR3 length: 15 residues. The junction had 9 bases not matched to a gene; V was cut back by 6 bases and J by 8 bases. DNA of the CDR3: TGTGCCAGCAGACTTCAGGGGGCGCCATATTCACCCCTCCACTTT. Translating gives CASRLQGAPYSPLHF.

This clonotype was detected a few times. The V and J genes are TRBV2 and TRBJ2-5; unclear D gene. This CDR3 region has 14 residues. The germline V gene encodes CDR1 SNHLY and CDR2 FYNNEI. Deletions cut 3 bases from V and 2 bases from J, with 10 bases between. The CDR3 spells CASSDWVLQETQYF. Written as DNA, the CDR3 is TGTGCCAGCAGTGATTGGGTCCTACAAGAGACCCAGTACTTC.